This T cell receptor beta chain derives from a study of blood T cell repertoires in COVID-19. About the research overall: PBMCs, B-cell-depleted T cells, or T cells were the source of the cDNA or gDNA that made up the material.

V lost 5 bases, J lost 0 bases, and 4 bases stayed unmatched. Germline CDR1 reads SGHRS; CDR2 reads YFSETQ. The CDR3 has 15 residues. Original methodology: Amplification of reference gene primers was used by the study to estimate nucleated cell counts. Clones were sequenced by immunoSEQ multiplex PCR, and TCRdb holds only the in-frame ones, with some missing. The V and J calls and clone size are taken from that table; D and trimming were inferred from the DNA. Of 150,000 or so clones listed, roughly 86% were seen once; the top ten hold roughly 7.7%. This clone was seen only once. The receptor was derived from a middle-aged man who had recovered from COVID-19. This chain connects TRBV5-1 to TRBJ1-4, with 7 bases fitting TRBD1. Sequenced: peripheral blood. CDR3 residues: CASRSTGATNEKLFF. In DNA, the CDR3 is TGCGCCAGCAGAAGCACAGGGGCAACTAATGAAAAACTGTTTTTT. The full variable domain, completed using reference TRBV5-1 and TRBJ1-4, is KAGVTQTPRYLIKTRGQQVTLSCSPISGHRSVSWYQQTPGQGLQFLFEYFSETQRNKGNFPGRFSGRQFSNSRSEMNVSTLELGDSALYLCASRSTGATNEKLFFGSGTQLSVL.